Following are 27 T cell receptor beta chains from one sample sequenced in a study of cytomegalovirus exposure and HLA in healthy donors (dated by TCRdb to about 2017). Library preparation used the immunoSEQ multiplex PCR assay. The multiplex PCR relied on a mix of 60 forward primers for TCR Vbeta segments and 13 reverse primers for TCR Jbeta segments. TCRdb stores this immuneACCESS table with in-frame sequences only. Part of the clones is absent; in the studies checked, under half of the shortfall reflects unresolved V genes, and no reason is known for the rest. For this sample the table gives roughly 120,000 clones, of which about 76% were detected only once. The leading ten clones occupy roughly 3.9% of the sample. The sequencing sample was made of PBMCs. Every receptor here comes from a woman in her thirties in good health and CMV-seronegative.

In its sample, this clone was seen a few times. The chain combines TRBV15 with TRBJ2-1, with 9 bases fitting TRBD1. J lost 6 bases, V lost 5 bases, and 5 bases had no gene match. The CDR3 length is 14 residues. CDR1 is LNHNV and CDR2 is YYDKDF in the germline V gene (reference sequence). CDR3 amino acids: CATSGDRVTNEQFF. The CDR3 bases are TGTGCCACCAGCGGGGACAGGGTCACCAATGAGCAGTTCTTC.

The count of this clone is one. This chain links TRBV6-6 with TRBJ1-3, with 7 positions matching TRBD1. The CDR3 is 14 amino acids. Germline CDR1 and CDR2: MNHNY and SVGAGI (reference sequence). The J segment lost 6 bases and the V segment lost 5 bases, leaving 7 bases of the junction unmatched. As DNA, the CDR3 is TGTGCCAGCAGTGACCGGGACAGTTTAAACACCATATATTTT. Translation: CASSDRDSLNTIYF.

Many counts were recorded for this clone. The CDR3 loop reads CASSTTGTGGRGYTF. The CDR3 bases are TGTGCCAGCAGTACAACCGGGACAGGGGGCAGGGGCTACACCTTC. The chain employs TRBV27 and TRBJ1-2; 12 positions agree with TRBD1. CDR3 length equals 15 residues. The germline V gene encodes CDR1 MNHEY and CDR2 SMNVEV (reference sequence). V gave up 5 bases and J gave up 8 bases; unmatched junction bases: 9.

The CDR3 spells CASRSAGQVPEQYF. The CDR3 DNA reads TGTGCCAGTAGGTCGGCGGGACAGGTTCCCGAGCAGTACTTC. V and J are TRBV19 and TRBJ2-7; 8 nucleotides line up with TRBD1. The V gene's germline CDR1 is LNHDA and CDR2 SQIVND (reference sequence). With 6 bases clipped from V and 6 bases from J, the junction kept 10 bases outside the gene matches. The length of the CDR3 is 14 residues. The entire variable domain, with the rest obtained from reference TRBV19 and TRBJ2-7, is as follows: DGGITQSPKYLFRKEGQNVTLSCEQNLNHDAMYWYRQDPGQGLRLIYYSQIVNDFQKGDIAEGYSVSREKKESFPLTVTSAQKNPTAFYLCASRSAGQVPEQYFGPGTRLTVT.

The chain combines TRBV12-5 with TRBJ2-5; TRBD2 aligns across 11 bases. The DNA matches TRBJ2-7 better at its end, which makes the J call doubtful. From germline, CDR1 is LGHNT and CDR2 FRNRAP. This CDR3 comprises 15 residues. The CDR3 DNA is TGTGCTAGTGGTTTGGTACTAGCGGGAGCCTACGAGCAGTACTTC. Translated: CASGLVLAGAYEQYF.

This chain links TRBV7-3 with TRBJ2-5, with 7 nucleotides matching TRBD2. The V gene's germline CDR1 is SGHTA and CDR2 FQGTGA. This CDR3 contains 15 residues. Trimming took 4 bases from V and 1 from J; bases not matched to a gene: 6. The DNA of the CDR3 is TGTGCCAGCAGCTCCGGGACTACCCTCCAAGAGACCCAGTACTTC. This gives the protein CASSSGTTLQETQYF.

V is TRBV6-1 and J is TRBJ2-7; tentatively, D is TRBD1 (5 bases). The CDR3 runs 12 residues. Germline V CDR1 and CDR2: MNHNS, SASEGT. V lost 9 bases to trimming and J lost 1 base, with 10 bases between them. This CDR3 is CASIDRSYEQYF. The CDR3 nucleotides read TGTGCCAGTATCGACAGATCCTACGAGCAGTACTTC.

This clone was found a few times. CDR3 residues: CASSSQETQYF. The CDR3 DNA is TGTGCCAGCAGCTCTCAAGAGACCCAGTACTTC. This chain uses TRBV7-2 with TRBJ2-5; no clear D. Trimming pared 4 bases from V and 2 bases from J, leaving 2 bases between. The CDR3 extends over 11 amino acids. Germline CDR1 reads SGHTA; CDR2 reads FQGNSA.

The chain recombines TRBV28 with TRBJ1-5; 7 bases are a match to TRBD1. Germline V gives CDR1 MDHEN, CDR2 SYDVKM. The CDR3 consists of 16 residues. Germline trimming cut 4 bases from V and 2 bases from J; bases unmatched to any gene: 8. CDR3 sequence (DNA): TGTGCCAGCAGTTCCCTAGACAGGGCCGGCAATCAGCCCCAGCATTTT. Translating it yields CASSSLDRAGNQPQHF.

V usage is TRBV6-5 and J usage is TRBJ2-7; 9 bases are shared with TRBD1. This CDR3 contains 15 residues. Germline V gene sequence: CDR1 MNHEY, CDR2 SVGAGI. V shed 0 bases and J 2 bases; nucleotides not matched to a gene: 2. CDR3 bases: TGTGCCAGCAGTTACTCGGGACAGGGAGCCTACGAGCAGTACTTC. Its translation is CASSYSGQGAYEQYF.

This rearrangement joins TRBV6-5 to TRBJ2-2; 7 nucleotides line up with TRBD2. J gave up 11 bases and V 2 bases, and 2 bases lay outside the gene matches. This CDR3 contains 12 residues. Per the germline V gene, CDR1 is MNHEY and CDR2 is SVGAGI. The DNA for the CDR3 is TGTGCCAGCAGTTACGGGGGGGAAGAGCTGTTTTTT. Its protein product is CASSYGGEELFF.

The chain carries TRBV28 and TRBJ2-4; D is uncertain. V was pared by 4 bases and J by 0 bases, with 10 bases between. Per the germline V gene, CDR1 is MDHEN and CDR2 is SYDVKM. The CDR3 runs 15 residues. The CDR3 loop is CASSSTDLAKNIQYF. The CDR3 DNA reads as TGTGCCAGCAGTTCAACCGACTTAGCCAAAAACATTCAGTACTTC.

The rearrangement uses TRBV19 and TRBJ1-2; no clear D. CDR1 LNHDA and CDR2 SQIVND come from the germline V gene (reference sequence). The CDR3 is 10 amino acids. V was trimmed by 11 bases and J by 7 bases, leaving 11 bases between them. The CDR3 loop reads CAAGIGGYTF. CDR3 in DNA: TGTGCCGCGGGGATCGGTGGCTACACCTTC. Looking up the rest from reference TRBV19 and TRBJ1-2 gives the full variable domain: DGGITQSPKYLFRKEGQNVTLSCEQNLNHDAMYWYRQDPGQGLRLIYYSQIVNDFQKGDIAEGYSVSREKKESFPLTVTSAQKNPTAFYLCAAGIGGYTFGSGTRLTVV.

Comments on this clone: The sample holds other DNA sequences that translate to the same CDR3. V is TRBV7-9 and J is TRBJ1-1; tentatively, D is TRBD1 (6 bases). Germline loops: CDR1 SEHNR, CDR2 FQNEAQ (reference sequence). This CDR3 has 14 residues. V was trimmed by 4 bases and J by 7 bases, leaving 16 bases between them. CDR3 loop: CASSSPGSRGEAFF. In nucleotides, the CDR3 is TGTGCCAGCAGCTCCCCTGGAAGCAGGGGTGAAGCTTTCTTT.

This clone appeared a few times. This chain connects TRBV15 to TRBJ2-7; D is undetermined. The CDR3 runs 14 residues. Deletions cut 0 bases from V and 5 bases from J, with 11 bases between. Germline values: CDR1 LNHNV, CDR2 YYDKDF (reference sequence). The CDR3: CATSRDSETDEQYF. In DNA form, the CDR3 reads TGTGCCACCAGCAGAGATAGTGAAACTGACGAGCAGTACTTC.

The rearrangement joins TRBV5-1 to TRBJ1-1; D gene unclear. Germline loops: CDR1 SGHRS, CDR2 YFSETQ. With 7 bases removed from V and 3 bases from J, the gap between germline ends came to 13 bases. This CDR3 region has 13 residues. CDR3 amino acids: CASARLSDTEAFF. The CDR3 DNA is TGCGCCAGCGCCCGCCTTTCGGACACTGAAGCTTTCTTT.

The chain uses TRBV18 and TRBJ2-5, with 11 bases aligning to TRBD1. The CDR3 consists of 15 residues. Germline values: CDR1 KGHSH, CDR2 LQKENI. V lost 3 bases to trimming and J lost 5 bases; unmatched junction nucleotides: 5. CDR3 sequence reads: CASSPPGTGGETQYF. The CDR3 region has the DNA TGTGCCAGCTCACCCCCAGGGACAGGGGGTGAGACCCAGTACTTC.

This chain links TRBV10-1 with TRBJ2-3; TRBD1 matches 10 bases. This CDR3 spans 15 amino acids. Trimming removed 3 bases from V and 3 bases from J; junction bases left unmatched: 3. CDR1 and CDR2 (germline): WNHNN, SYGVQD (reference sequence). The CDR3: CASSELGQGTDTQYF. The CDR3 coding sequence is TGCGCCAGCAGTGAATTGGGACAGGGGACAGATACGCAGTATTTT.

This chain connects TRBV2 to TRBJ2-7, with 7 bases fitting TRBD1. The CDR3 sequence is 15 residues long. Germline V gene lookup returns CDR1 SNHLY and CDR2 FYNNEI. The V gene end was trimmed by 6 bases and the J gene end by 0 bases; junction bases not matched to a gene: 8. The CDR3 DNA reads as TGTGCCAGCAGAAGGGGGCAATCCCGCTCCTACGAGCAGTACTTC. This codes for CASRRGQSRSYEQYF. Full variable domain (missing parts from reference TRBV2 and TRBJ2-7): EPEVTQTPSHQVTQMGQEVILRCVPISNHLYFYWYRQILGQKVEFLVSFYNNEISEKSEIFDDQFSVERPDGSNFTLKIRSTKLEDSAMYFCASRRGQSRSYEQYFGPGTRLTVT.

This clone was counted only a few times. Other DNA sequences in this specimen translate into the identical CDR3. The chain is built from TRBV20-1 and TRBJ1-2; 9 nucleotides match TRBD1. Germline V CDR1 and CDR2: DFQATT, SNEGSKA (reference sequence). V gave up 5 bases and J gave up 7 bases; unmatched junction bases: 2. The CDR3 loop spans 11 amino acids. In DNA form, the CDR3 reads TGCAGTGCTCGACAGGGGGGTGGCTACACCTTC. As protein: CSARQGGGYTF.

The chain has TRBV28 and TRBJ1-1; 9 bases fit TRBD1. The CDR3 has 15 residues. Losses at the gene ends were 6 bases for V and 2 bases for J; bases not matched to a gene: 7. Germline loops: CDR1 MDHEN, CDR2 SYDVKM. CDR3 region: CASRPRDRVNTEAFF. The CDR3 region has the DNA TGTGCCAGCAGACCCCGGGACAGGGTTAACACTGAAGCTTTCTTT.

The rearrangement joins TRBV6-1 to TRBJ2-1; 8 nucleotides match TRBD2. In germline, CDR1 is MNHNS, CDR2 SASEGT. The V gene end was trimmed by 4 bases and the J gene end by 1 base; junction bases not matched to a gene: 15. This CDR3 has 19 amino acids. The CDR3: CASSVSRGLEGLSYNEQFF. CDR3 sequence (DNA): TGTGCCAGCAGTGTGTCACGGGGACTAGAAGGTTTGTCCTACAATGAGCAGTTCTTC.

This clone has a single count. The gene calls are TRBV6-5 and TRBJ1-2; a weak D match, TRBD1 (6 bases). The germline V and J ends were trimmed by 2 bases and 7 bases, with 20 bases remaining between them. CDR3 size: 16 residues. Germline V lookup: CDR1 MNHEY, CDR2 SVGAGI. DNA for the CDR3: TGTGCCAGCAGTTACGCTGTAGGACAGCGGAGCGGTGGCTACACCTTC. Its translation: CASSYAVGQRSGGYTF.

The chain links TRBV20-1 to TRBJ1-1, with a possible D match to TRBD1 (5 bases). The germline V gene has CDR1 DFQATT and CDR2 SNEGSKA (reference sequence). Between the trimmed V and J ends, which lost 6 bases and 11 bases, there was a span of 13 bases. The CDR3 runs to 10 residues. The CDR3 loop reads CSAQQVQAFF. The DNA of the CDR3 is TGCAGTGCCCAACAGGTCCAGGCTTTCTTT.

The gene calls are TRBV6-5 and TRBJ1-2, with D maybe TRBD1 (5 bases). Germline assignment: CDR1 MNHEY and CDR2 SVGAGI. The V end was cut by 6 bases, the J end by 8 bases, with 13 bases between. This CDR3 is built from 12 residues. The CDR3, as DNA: TGTGCCAGCAGCCCGGGGGACCGGGGCTACACCTTC. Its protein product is CASSPGDRGYTF.

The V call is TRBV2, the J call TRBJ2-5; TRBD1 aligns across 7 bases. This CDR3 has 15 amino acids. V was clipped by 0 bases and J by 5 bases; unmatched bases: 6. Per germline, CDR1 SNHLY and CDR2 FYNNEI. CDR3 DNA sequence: TGTGCCAGCAGTGAAGCGGGACAGTTGGGGGAGACCCAGTACTTC. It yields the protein CASSEAGQLGETQYF.

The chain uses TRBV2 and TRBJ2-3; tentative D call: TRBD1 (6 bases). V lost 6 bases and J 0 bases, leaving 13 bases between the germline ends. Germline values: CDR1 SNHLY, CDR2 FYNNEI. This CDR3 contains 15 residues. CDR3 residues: CASSLLTGSTDTQYF. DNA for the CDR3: TGTGCCAGCAGCCTTTTGACAGGTAGCACAGATACGCAGTATTTT.